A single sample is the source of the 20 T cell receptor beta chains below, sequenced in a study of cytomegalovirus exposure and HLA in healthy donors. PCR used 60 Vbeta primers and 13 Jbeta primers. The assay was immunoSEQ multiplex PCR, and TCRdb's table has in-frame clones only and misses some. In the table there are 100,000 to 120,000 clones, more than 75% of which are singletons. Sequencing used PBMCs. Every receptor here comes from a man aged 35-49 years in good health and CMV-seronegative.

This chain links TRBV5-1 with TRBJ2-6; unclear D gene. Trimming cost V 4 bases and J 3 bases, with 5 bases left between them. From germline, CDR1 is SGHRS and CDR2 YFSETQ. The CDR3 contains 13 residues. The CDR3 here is CASSPFGANVLTF. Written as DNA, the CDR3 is TGCGCCAGCAGCCCTTTTGGGGCCAACGTCCTGACTTTC.

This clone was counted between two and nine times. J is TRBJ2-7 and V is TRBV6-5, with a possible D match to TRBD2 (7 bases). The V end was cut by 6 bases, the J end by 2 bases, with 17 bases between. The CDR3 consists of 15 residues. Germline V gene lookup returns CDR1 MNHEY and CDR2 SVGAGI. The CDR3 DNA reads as TGTGCCAGCAGGGAGGGGGGGGCGAAAGCCTACGAGCAGTACTTC. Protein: CASREGGAKAYEQYF.

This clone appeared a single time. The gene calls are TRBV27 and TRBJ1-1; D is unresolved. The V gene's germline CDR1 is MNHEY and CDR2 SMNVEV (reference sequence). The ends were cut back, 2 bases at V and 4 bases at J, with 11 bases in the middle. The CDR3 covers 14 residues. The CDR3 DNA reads TGTGCCAGCAGTTTAACCGTTGAGGCCACTGAAGCTTTCTTT. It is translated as CASSLTVEATEAFF.

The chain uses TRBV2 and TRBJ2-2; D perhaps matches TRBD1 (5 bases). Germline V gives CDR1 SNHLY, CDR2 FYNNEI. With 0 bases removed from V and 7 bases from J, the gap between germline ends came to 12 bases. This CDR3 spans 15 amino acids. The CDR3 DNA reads TGTGCCAGCAGTGAAGCTCAGGGCTTGGGCGGGGAGCTGTTTTTT. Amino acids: CASSEAQGLGGELFF. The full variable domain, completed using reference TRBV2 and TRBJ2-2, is EPEVTQTPSHQVTQMGQEVILRCVPISNHLYFYWYRQILGQKVEFLVSFYNNEISEKSEIFDDQFSVERPDGSNFTLKIRSTKLEDSAMYFCASSEAQGLGGELFFGEGSRLTVL.

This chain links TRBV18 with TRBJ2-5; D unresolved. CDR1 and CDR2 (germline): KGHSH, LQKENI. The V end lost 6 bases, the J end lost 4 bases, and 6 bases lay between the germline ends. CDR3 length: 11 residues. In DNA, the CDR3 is TGTGCCAGCTCCCGCGCAGAGACCCAGTACTTC. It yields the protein CASSRAETQYF.

CDR3 region: CASSLVGRAQGNTIYF. CDR3 in DNA: TGTGCCAGCAGCTTAGTCGGCAGGGCGCAGGGAAACACCATATATTTT. The V call is TRBV7-9, the J call TRBJ1-3, with D perhaps matching TRBD1 (5 bases). V gave up 1 base and J gave up 4 bases, with 14 bases separating them. Per germline, CDR1 SEHNR and CDR2 FQNEAQ (reference sequence). The CDR3 is made up of 16 amino acids.

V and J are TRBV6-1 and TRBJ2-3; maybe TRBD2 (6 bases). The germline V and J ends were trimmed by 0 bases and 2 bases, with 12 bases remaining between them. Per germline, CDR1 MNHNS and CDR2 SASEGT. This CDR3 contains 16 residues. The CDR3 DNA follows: TGTGCCAGCAGTGAAGCGGCGGGGAGCCCCACAGATACGCAGTATTTT. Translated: CASSEAAGSPTDTQYF.

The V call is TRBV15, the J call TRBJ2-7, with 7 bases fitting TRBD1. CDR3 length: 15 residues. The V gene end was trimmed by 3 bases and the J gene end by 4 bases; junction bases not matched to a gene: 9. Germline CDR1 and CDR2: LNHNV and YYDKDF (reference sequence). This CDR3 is CATSRPGQNLYEQYF. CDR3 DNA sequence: TGTGCCACCAGCAGGCCGGGACAGAATCTTTACGAGCAGTACTTC.

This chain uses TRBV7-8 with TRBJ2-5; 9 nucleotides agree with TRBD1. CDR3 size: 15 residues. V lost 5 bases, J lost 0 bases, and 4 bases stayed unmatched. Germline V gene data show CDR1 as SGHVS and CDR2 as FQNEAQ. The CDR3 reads CASSPDRGYQETQYF. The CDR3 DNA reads TGTGCCAGCAGCCCAGACAGGGGGTACCAAGAGACCCAGTACTTC.

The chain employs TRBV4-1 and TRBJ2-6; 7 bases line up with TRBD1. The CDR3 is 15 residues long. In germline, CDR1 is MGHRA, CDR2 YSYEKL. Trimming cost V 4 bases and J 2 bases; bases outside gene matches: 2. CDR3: CASSPTGAGANVLTF. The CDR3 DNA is TGCGCCAGCAGCCCTACAGGGGCTGGGGCCAACGTCCTGACTTTC.

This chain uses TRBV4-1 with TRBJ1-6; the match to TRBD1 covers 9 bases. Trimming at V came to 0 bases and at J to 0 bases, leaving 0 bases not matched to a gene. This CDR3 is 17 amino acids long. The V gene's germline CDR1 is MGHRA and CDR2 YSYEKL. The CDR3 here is CASSQEQGASYNSPLHF. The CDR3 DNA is TGCGCCAGCAGCCAAGAACAGGGGGCCTCCTATAATTCACCCCTCCACTTT.

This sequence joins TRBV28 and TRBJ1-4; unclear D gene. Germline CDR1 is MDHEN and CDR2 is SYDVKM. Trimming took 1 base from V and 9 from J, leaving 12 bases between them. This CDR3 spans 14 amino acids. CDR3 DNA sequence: TGTGCCAGCAGTTTATCCCAGACAACCCAAAAACTGTTTTTT. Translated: CASSLSQTTQKLFF.

CDR3 nucleotides: TGTGCCAGCAGTAGTGGGACAGGGGTTCCCTACGAGCAGTACTTC. It translates to CASSSGTGVPYEQYF. The gene calls are TRBV28 and TRBJ2-7, with TRBD1 matching over 10 bases. Trimming at V came to 5 bases and at J to 2 bases, leaving 6 bases not matched to a gene. CDR3 length equals 15 residues. Germline assignment: CDR1 MDHEN and CDR2 SYDVKM.

CDR3 bases: TGTGCCAGCACGACACTGGCTGGCACTGAAGCTTTCTTT. It specifies CASTTLAGTEAFF. The chain joins TRBV2 to TRBJ1-1; the D is unclear. Germline V gene data show CDR1 as SNHLY and CDR2 as FYNNEI. Trimming stripped 7 bases from V and 4 bases from J, with 13 bases between. The CDR3 spans 13 residues.

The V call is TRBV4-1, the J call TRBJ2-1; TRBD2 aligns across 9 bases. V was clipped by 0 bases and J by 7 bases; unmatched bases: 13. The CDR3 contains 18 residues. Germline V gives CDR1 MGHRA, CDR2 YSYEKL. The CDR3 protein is CASSQDPAGGGAKNEQFF. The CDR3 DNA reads TGCGCCAGCAGCCAAGATCCGGCAGGCGGGGGGGCCAAGAATGAGCAGTTCTTC.

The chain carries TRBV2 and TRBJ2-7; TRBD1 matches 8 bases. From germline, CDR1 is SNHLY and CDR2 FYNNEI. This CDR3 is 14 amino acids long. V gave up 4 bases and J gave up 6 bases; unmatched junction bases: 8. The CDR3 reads CASSGTRTGPEQYF. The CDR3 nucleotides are TGTGCCAGCAGTGGGACCCGGACAGGGCCCGAGCAGTACTTC.

CDR3 DNA sequence: TGCGCCAGCAGCCAAGAAATAACAGTGAACTATGGCTACACCTTC. Translation: CASSQEITVNYGYTF. This rearrangement joins TRBV4-1 to TRBJ1-2, with D unresolved. There are 15 residues in the CDR3. Per the germline V gene, CDR1 is MGHRA and CDR2 is YSYEKL. Trimming removed 0 bases from V and 2 bases from J, with 10 bases in between.

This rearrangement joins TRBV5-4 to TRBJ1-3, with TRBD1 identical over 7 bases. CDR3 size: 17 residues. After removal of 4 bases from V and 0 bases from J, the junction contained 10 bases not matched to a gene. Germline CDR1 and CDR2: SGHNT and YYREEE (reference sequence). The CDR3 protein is CASSQQQGRSSGNTIYF. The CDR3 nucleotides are TGTGCCAGCAGCCAACAACAGGGGCGCTCCTCTGGAAACACCATATATTTT. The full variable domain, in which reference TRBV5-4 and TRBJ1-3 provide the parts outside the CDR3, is ETGVTQSPTHLIKTRGQQVTLRCSSQSGHNTVSWYQQALGQGPQFIFQYYREEENGRGNFPPRFSGLQFPNYSSELNVNALELDDSALYLCASSQQQGRSSGNTIYFGEGSWLTVV.

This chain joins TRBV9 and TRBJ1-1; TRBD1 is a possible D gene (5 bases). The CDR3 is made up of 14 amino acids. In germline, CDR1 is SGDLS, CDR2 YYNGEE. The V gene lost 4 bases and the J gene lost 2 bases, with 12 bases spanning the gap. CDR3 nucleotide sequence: TGTGCCAGCAGCTCAAGAAGGGGTAACACTGAAGCTTTCTTT. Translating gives CASSSRRGNTEAFF. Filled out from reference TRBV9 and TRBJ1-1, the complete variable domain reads DSGVTQTPKHLITATGQRVTLRCSPRSGDLSVYWYQQSLDQGLQFLIQYYNGEERAKGNILERFSAQQFPDLHSELNLSSLELGDSALYFCASSSRRGNTEAFFGQGTRLTVV.

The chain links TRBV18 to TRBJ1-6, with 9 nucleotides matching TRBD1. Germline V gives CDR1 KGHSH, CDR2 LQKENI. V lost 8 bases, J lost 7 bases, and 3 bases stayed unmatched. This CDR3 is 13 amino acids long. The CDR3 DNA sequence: TGTGCCAGCCGGGACAGGGAGAATTCACCCCTCCACTTT. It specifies CASRDRENSPLHF.